The clone carrying this T cell receptor (beta chain) was counted a few times. CDR3 length: 15 amino acids. Germline CDR1 reads SNHLY; CDR2 reads FYNNEI. V shed 6 bases and J 1 base; nucleotides not matched to a gene: 4. Seattle patients were enrolled while actively infected and followed longitudinally. Profiling relied on immunoSEQ multiplex PCR, and the TCRdb table lists in-frame clones only, not all of them. The table records some 360,000 clones, around 87% of them present only once. This sample is drawn from a study of blood T cell repertoires in COVID-19. The chain links TRBV2 to TRBJ2-2; 8 bases line up with TRBD1. The origin of this receptor is a woman aged 55-69 years with COVID-19, enrolled during active disease. Sequencing was carried out using peripheral blood. CDR3 residues: CASSWDRLNTGELFF. As DNA, the CDR3 is TGTGCCAGCAGCTGGGACAGGCTGAACACCGGGGAGCTGTTTTTT.